The rows below give T cell receptor beta chains drawn from one sample of a study of cytomegalovirus exposure and HLA in healthy donors. Libraries were prepared by immunoSEQ multiplex PCR; TCRdb keeps only in-frame clonotypes and omits some of them. The sample consists of some 110,000 clones, 60% to 85% of them appearing once. Sequenced: PBMCs. The receptors derive from a woman aged 18-30 years in good health and CMV-seropositive. The conserved cysteine and the conserved F or W are not part of the CDR3 here.

v_call: TRBV7-9
cdr3_aa: ASSLAGAYEQY

v_call: TRBV6-1
cdr3_aa: ASSVLDRELWVAF

v_call: TRBV7-3
cdr3_aa: ASSLMGRGITEAF

v_call: TRBV30
cdr3_aa: AWNGGVGNTIY

v_call: TRBV29-1
cdr3_aa: SVRTGTYEQY

v_call: TRBV4-1
cdr3_aa: ASSQDARYGYT

v_call: TRBV5-5
cdr3_aa: ASSYIAGGQETQY

v_call: TRBV4-1
cdr3_aa: ASSQVDAGVNEQF

v_call: TRBV9
cdr3_aa: ASSVAAGGPYEQY

v_call: TRBV5-4
cdr3_aa: ASSLVTGQETQY

v_call: TRBV30
cdr3_aa: AWRIQGIVSEAF

v_call: TRBV29-1
cdr3_aa: SAWTSGTYEQY

v_call: TRBV6-1
cdr3_aa: ASMTSGFSYNEQF

v_call: TRBV30
cdr3_aa: AWRPGVSYEQC

v_call: TRBV27
cdr3_aa: ASSKSGVNTEAF

v_call: TRBV11-2
cdr3_aa: ASSSKGLNTGELF

v_call: TRBV7-9
cdr3_aa: ASSPPRQVDEQY

v_call: TRBV13
cdr3_aa: ASSARDRGHEQY

v_call: TRBV6-5
cdr3_aa: ASSPATTYYGYT

v_call: TRBV13
cdr3_aa: ASSGLEGTGTNTEAF

v_call: TRBV29-1
cdr3_aa: SVEDLGVAGDTQY

v_call: TRBV6-1
cdr3_aa: ASSVISGEENSYEQY

v_call: TRBV6-1
cdr3_aa: ASSEASGTNEKLF

v_call: TRBV5-1
cdr3_aa: ASSLGDNYNEQF

v_call: TRBV5-1
cdr3_aa: ASSLDPGLGNEQF

v_call: TRBV28
cdr3_aa: ASSLTETYEQY

v_call: TRBV5-1
cdr3_aa: ASSSGEGETQY

v_call: TRBV30
cdr3_aa: AWSVKAGVNNEQF

v_call: TRBV5-6
cdr3_aa: ASSWRQEPYGYT

v_call: TRBV13
cdr3_aa: ASSTRLAGSYEQY

v_call: TRBV29-1
cdr3_aa: SVRTGEAF

v_call: TRBV30
cdr3_aa: AWSVRGGGGTEAF

v_call: TRBV5-3
cdr3_aa: ARSPDRGSNQPQH

v_call: TRBV30
cdr3_aa: AWSKLVPRGTEAF

v_call: TRBV5-6
cdr3_aa: ASSADRAEEFLQETQY

v_call: TRBV14
cdr3_aa: ASSQVLGGEQF

v_call: TRBV29-1
cdr3_aa: SVLIAGGGEQY

v_call: TRBV5-4
cdr3_aa: ASSLGGTDTQY

v_call: TRBV30
cdr3_aa: AWIGQLNSPLH

v_call: TRBV30
cdr3_aa: AWSVVGATEAF

v_call: TRBV4-2
cdr3_aa: ASSQEGGRGVEQF